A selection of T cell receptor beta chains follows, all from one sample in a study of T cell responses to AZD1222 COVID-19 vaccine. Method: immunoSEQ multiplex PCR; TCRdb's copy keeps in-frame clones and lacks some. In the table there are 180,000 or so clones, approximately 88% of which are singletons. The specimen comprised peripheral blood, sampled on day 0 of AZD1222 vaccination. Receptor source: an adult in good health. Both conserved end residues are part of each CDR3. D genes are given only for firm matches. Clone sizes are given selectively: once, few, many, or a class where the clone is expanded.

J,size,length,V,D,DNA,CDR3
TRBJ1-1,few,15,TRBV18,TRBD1,TGTGCCAGCTCACCGAACAGGGGAATCGGAACTGAAGCTTTCTTT,CASSPNRGIGTEAFF
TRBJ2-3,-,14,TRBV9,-,TGTGCCAGCAGCTCTAAAATAGGTACAGATACGCAGTATTTT,CASSSKIGTDTQYF
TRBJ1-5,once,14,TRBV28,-,TGTGCCAGCAGTTTCCAGGTTCGGAATCAGCCCCAGCATTTT,CASSFQVRNQPQHF
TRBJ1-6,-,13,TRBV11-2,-,TGTGCCAGCAGCTACGGGGAATATTCACCCCTCCACTTT,CASSYGEYSPLHF
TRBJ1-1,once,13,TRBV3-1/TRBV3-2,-,TGTGCCAGCAGCCAAGCAGGGGTGCCTGAAGCTTTCTTT,CASSQAGVPEAFF
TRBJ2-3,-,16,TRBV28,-,TGTGCCAGCACCGGGGACACTCTGTACAGGACAGATACGCAGTATTTT,CASTGDTLYRTDTQYF
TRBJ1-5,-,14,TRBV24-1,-,TGTGCCACGGGGACACGAAACAACAATCAGCCCCAGCATTTT,CATGTRNNNQPQHF
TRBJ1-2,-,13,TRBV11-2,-,TGTGCCAGCAGCTTAGGGGGTACCTATGGCTACACCTTC,CASSLGGTYGYTF
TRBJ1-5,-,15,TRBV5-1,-,TGCGCCAGCAGCCCCACCACAGGAGCTCATCAGCCCCAGCATTTT,CASSPTTGAHQPQHF
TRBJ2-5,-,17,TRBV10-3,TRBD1,TGTGCCATCAGTGAGCTACGGGACAGGGGAGTAGAAGAGACCCAGTACTTC,CAISELRDRGVEETQYF
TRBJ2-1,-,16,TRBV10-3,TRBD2,TGTGCCATCAGCCGGACTAGCGGGGAACTCTACAATGAGCAGTTCTTC,CAISRTSGELYNEQFF
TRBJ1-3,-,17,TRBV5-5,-,TGTGCCAGCAGCTCCTGGTGGGGGGATTGGGCTGGAAACACCATATATTTT,CASSSWWGDWAGNTIYF
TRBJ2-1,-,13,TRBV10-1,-,TGCGCCAGCAGTGAAGGCTCCTACAATGAGCAGTTCTTC,CASSEGSYNEQFF
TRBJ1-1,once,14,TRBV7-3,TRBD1,TGTGCCAGCAGCACCGCAGGGGGGAACACTGAAGCTTTCTTT,CASSTAGGNTEAFF
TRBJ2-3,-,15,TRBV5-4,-,TGTGCCAGCTATCGGGGCCCCGCCTCCACAGATACGCAGTATTTT,CASYRGPASTDTQYF
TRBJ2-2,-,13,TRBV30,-,TGTGCCTGGAGTGTACGAAGCACCGGGGAGCTGTTTTTT,CAWSVRSTGELFF
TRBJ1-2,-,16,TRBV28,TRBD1,TGTGCCAGCCTTCCTGGGACAGGGGTAGGGCCTTATGGCTACACCTTC,CASLPGTGVGPYGYTF
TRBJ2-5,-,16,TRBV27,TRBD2,TGTGCCAGCAGTCCGCGGACTAGCGGGGGGTGGGAGACCCAGTACTTC,CASSPRTSGGWETQYF
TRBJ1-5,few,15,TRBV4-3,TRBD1,TGCGCCAGCAGCCAGAACAGGGGTAGCAATCAGCCCCAGCATTTT,CASSQNRGSNQPQHF
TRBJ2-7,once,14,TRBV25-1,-,TGTGCCAGCAGTGAATATGTGGGGGGCTACGAGCAGTACTTC,CASSEYVGGYEQYF
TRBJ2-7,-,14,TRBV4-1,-,TGCGCCAGCAGCCAAGTTAACTGGATCTACGAGCAGTACTTC,CASSQVNWIYEQYF
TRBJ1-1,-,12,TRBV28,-,TGTGCCAGCAGTATGGGGGGGACTGAAGCTTTCTTT,CASSMGGTEAFF
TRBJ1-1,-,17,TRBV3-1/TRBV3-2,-,TGTGCCAGCAGCCAAGGTGTTACGGGACTCGTGAGGACTGAAGCTTTCTTT,CASSQGVTGLVRTEAFF
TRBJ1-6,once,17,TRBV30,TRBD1,TGTGCCTGGAGTAGTACAGGGGGTTTTTCCTATAATTCACCCCTCCACTTT,CAWSSTGGFSYNSPLHF
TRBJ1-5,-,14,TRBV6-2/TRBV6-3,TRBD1,TGTGCCAGCAGTCGACAGGGGGCGGACCAGCCCCAGCATTTT,CASSRQGADQPQHF